This T cell receptor (beta chain) was captured in a study of T cell changes during pregnancy in multiple sclerosis. Measured with immunoSEQ multiplex PCR; TCRdb has only the in-frame clones, and not every one. The table has 65,000 to 70,000 clones, 91% seen once. This CDR3 region has 14 residues. Germline V lookup: CDR1 SGHRS, CDR2 YFSETQ. Trimming removed 0 bases at V and 4 bases at J, with 10 bases between. Sequencing used peripheral blood, obtained in the first trimester of pregnancy. The TCR was taken from a female donor with multiple sclerosis, enrolled in a pregnancy study. This chain joins TRBV5-1 and TRBJ1-1; tentative D call: TRBD1 (6 bases). The chain's CDR3 is CASSLEGGSTEAFF. The CDR3 DNA reads TGCGCCAGCAGCTTGGAAGGGGGTAGCACTGAAGCTTTCTTT.